What follows describes a single T cell receptor beta chain. Antigen: not known. The sample originates from a study of vaccination effects on CD4 cells after COVID-19. The repertoire was sequenced with immunoSEQ multiplex PCR; TCRdb's copy has only in-frame clones and lacks some. The sample comprises tens of thousands of clones, 55% to 85% of which are singletons, and 0.95% to 1.5% rests with the top ten. The length of the CDR3 is 13 residues. CDR1 and CDR2 from the germline V gene are SNHLY and FYNNEI. Trimming stripped 5 bases from V and 6 bases from J, with 11 bases between. Study outcomes and limitations: Recruitment yielded few convalescent patients, and the study had no early post-infection timepoints.

ViraFEST assay sequencing came after antigen-specific CD4+ T cells were expanded with viral peptide pools. CD4+ T cells were isolated after around ten days of culture. Each participant was given two doses of one vaccine (BNT162b2 or mRNA-1273). Half of the medium was exchanged for IL-2 medium on both days 3 and 7. The source was CD4+ T cells from PBMCs cultured with HCoV-229E spike peptides, collected after COVID-19 vaccination. The V gene is TRBV2, the J gene TRBJ2-1; D is possibly TRBD1 (6 bases). This TCR derives from a human donor who received a COVID-19 vaccine. The CDR3 nucleotides read TGTGCCAGCAGTCCACAGGGCCGCAATGAGCAGTTCTTC. This gives the protein CASSPQGRNEQFF.